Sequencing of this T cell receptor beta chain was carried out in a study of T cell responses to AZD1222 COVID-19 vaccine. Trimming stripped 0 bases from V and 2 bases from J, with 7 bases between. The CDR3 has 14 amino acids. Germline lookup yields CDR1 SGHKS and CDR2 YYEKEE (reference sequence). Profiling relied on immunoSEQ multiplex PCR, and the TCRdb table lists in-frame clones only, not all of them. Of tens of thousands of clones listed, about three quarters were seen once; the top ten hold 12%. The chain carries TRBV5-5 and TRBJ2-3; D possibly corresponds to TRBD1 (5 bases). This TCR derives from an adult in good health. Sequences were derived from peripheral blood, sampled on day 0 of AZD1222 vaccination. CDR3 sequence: CASSLEGYTDTQYF. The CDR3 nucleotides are TGTGCCAGCAGCTTGGAGGGGTACACAGATACGCAGTATTTT. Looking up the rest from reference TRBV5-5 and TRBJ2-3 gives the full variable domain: DAGVTQSPTHLIKTRGQQVTLRCSPISGHKSVSWYQQVLGQGPQFIFQYYEKEERGRGNFPDRFSARQFPNYSSELNVNALLLGDSALYLCASSLEGYTDTQYFGPGTRLTVL.